This paragraph covers one T cell receptor beta chain sequence. Authors' data handling: Estimated nucleated cell counts came from reference gene primer amplification. Data came from immunoSEQ multiplex PCR; TCRdb stores just in-frame clones and leaves some out. From that table come the V and J calls and clone size; the DNA was used to work out D and trimming. The sample shows about 93,000 clones, roughly 90% of them seen only once. The CDR3 spans 13 residues. Trimming cost V 5 bases and J 4 bases, with 11 bases left between them. Germline V gene lookup returns CDR1 MDHEN and CDR2 SYDVKM. This sample was included in a study of blood T cell repertoires in COVID-19. Study context: Sources were T cells, B-cell-depleted T cells, or PBMCs; the material itself was cDNA or gDNA.

Sequenced material: peripheral blood. The chain combines TRBV28 with TRBJ2-5, with D maybe TRBD2 (5 bases). This receptor was identified in a human donor with active COVID-19. The donor label of this sample is uncertain. CDR3 nucleotide sequence: TGTGCCAGCAGTCAAGTAGCGACAGAGACCCAGTACTTC. Encoded protein: CASSQVATETQYF.